This T cell receptor (beta chain) was identified during a study of Ad26.COV2.S vaccination and SARS-CoV-2 variants. Indicated treatment: 19 received Ad26.COV2.S at low or high dose, single or two shots; roughly five received placebo; per-sample allocation not given. Sampling happened 63 days after the first vaccine or placebo injection. V lost 0 bases, J lost 3 bases, and 11 bases lay in between. Per the germline V gene, CDR1 is MNHEY and CDR2 is SVGAGI. CDR3 length: 15 residues. Generated by immunoSEQ multiplex PCR, the TCRdb table keeps only in-frame clones and is missing some. The table shows some 480,000 clones, with 87% occurring only once.

This clonotype was sampled from a person aged 18-60 years who received the Ad26.COV2.S COVID-19 vaccine or a placebo. Sequenced material: peripheral blood, taken in a trial of Ad26.COV2.S vaccine versus placebo. This chain connects TRBV6-5 to TRBJ1-1, with TRBD1 as a possible D gene (6 bases). The CDR3 sequence: CASSYSTSGDTEAFF. The CDR3 DNA reads as TGTGCCAGCAGTTACTCGACTTCAGGGGACACTGAAGCTTTCTTT.